What follows are 3 T cell receptor beta chains derived from one specimen sequenced in a study of Ad26.COV2.S vaccination and SARS-CoV-2 variants. The method was immunoSEQ multiplex PCR; TCRdb's version includes in-frame clones alone and lacks a portion of them. The sample includes about 320,000 clones, about 86% of them seen just once. Treatment indicated: 15 to 20 received Ad26.COV2.S at low or high dose, single or two shots; five or six received placebo; per-sample allocation not given. After the first vaccine or placebo injection, samples were drawn on day 63. Sequencing was performed on peripheral blood, taken in a trial of Ad26.COV2.S vaccine versus placebo. These TCRs come from a person between 18 and 65 years old who received the Ad26.COV2.S COVID-19 vaccine or a placebo.

This sequence joins TRBV7-2 and TRBJ2-5; 10 nucleotides align to TRBD1. This CDR3 contains 17 residues. V was clipped by 1 base and J by 5 bases; unmatched bases: 10. Germline CDR1 reads SGHTA; CDR2 reads FQGNSA. The CDR3 region is CASSLVSTGTGDETQYF. The CDR3 bases are TGTGCCAGCAGCTTAGTGTCCACCGGGACAGGGGATGAGACCCAGTACTTC.

The chain is built from TRBV3-1 (or the pseudogene TRBV3-2) and TRBJ2-7; 9 nucleotides line up with TRBD1. Unmatched junction bases numbered 16, after V lost 3 bases and J lost 4 bases. Germline CDR1 LGHDT, CDR2 YNNKEL (reference sequence). The CDR3 is 18 amino acids. The DNA of the CDR3 is TGTGCCAGCAGCCACGAACTCCAGCCGGGACAGGGTGGATACGAGCAGTACTTC. Its translation is CASSHELQPGQGGYEQYF.

The genes are TRBV19 and TRBJ2-5, with D possibly matching TRBD2 (5 bases). The CDR3 has 16 residues. V was clipped by 2 bases and J by 3 bases, with 16 bases between them. The germline V gene encodes CDR1 LNHDA and CDR2 SQIVND (reference sequence). The chain's CDR3 is CASSIRLLSGEETQYF. The DNA of the CDR3 is TGTGCCAGTAGTATACGACTGCTATCCGGGGAAGAGACCCAGTACTTC.